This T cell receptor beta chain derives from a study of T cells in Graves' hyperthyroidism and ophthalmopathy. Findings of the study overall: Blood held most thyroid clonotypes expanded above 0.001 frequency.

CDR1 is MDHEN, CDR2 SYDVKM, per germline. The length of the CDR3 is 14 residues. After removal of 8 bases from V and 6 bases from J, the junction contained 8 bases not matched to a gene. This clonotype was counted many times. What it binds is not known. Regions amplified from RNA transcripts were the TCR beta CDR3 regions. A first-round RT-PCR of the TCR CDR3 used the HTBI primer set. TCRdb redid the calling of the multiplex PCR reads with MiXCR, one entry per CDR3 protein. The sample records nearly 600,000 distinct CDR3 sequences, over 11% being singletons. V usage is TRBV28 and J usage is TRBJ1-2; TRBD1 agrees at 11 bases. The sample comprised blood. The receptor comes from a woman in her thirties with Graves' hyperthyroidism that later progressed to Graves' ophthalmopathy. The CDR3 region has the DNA TGTGCCAGCGGGACAGGGGGGTTTTGGGATGGCTACACCTTC. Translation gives CASGTGGFWDGYTF.